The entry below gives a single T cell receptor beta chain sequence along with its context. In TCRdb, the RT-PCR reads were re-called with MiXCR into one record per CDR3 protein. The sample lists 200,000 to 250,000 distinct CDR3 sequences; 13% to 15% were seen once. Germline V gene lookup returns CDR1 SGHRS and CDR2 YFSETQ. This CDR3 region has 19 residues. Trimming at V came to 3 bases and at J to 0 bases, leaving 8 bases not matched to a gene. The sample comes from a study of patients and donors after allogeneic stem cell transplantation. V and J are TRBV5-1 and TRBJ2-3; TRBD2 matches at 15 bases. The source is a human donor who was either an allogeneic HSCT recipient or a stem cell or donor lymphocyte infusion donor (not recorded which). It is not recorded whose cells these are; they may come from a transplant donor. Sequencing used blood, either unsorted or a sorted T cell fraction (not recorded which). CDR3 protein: CASSSGLAGGHHSTDTQYF. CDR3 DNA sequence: TGCGCCAGCAGCTCGGGACTAGCGGGAGGTCACCATAGCACAGATACGCAGTATTTT.